This is a list of T cell receptor beta chains from one sample in a study of T cell responses to AZD1222 COVID-19 vaccine. The table came from immunoSEQ multiplex PCR; TCRdb's copy has only in-frame clones and leaves some out. Of 130,000 to 150,000 clones in the sample, about nine tenths are singletons; the top ten hold approximately 15%. The sequencing here drew on peripheral blood, taken on day 0 of AZD1222 vaccination. These receptors were collected from an adult in good health. The CDR3 runs from the conserved cysteine through the conserved F or W. A D gene is named only where the DNA matches it firmly. Only part of the rows carry a size: once, few, many, or a class if the clone is expanded.

V gene	J gene	D gene	clone size	CDR3 DNA	CDR3 protein
TRBV5-8	TRBJ1-5	.	.	TGTGCCAGCAGCGGTTATCAGCCCCAGCATTTT	CASSGYQPQHF
TRBV11-1	TRBJ2-4	.	.	TGTGCCAGCAGCCTCAGGTCTCAGGTTGCCAAAAACATTCAGTACTTC	CASSLRSQVAKNIQYF
TRBV3-1/TRBV3-2	TRBJ1-1	.	.	TGTGCCAGCAGCCAAGATGCAGGGGAAGCGGCTTTCTTT	CASSQDAGEAAFF
TRBV28	TRBJ2-7	.	.	TGTGCCAGCAGTGCTCCCCGTGGGGCCCACTCCTACGAGCAGTACTTC	CASSAPRGAHSYEQYF
TRBV19	TRBJ1-6	.	.	TGTGCCAGTAGTATCAGATTGGACGGCAATAATTCACCCCTCCACTTT	CASSIRLDGNNSPLHF
TRBV28	TRBJ1-6	TRBD1	.	TGTGCCAGCAGCCTGCCGTTGGACAGGGTAGGGAAATCACCCCTCCACTTT	CASSLPLDRVGKSPLHF
TRBV5-1	TRBJ2-7	TRBD2	.	TGCGCCAGCAGCTTGGAACTAGCGGGGGCTTACGAGCAGTACTTC	CASSLELAGAYEQYF
TRBV19	TRBJ1-3	.	.	TGTGCCAGTAGTATAGACAATACCGGGTCCCCAAGCTCTGGAAACACCATATATTTT	CASSIDNTGSPSSGNTIYF
TRBV7-9	TRBJ1-1	.	.	TGTGCCAGCAGTTCGATGGGGGGAAGGGAAGCTGAAGCTTTCTTT	CASSSMGGREAEAFF
TRBV18	TRBJ1-5	TRBD1	once	TGTGCCAGCTCACCAAAAGACAGGGACAATCAGCCCCAGCATTTT	CASSPKDRDNQPQHF
TRBV27	TRBJ2-7	.	once	TGTGCCAGCATCCAGGGGTGGGGGTCCTACGAGCAGTACTTC	CASIQGWGSYEQYF
TRBV11-2	TRBJ2-1	.	.	TGTGCCAGCAGCTCGACCCCTTCCCAGTTCTTC	CASSSTPSQFF
TRBV11-2	TRBJ2-7	.	.	TGTGCCAGCAGCTTGGGAGCCGGGACGGCCTACGAGCAGTACTTC	CASSLGAGTAYEQYF
TRBV5-8	TRBJ1-6	.	.	.	CASSFGNGGSPLHF
TRBV28	TRBJ2-2	.	.	TGTGCCAGCCGGTCCGGGGAGCTGTTTTTT	CASRSGELFF
TRBV5-5	TRBJ2-7	TRBD1	.	TGTGCCAGCAGCTCTACAGGGGACCGAACCTACGAGCAGTACTTC	CASSSTGDRTYEQYF
TRBV19	TRBJ1-5	TRBD1	.	TGTGCCAGTAGTAGGACAGGGAATAATCAGCCCCAGCATTTT	CASSRTGNNQPQHF
TRBV4-3	TRBJ1-5	TRBD1	.	TGCGCCAGCAGCCTCACAGGGGGGATTCAGCCCCAGCATTTT	CASSLTGGIQPQHF
TRBV2	TRBJ2-7	TRBD1	.	TGTGCCAGCCTAACCGGGACAGAACCTTACGAGCAGTACTTC	CASLTGTEPYEQYF
TRBV6-6	TRBJ1-6	TRBD1	.	TGTGCCAGCAGTCCATCGGGACAGGGGGTGTACTTT	CASSPSGQGVYF
TRBV15	TRBJ2-1	TRBD2	.	TGTGCCACCAGCAGAGGCCCTGGACAGGGCTCACTAGCGGGGGGGCTTTACAATGAGCAGTTCTTC	CATSRGPGQGSLAGGLYNEQFF
TRBV9	TRBJ1-5	.	.	TGTGCCAGCAGCCCTCCCGGGAGCGTGGGTCAGCCCCAGCATTTT	CASSPPGSVGQPQHF
TRBV10-3	TRBJ1-1	.	.	TGTGCCATCAGTGGGGTAGGGACGAACACTGAAGCTTTCTTT	CAISGVGTNTEAFF
TRBV11-2	TRBJ2-1	TRBD1	once	TGTGCCAGCAGCCCCAGGACAGGGGCGCGCAATGAGCAGTTCTTC	CASSPRTGARNEQFF
TRBV6-5	TRBJ1-1	TRBD1	.	TGTGCCAGCAGTTACTCTGCAGGGGGACGGACTGAAGCTTTCTTT	CASSYSAGGRTEAFF
TRBV18	TRBJ2-7	TRBD1	.	TGTGCCAGCTCACCACCATCGACAGGGAGAACCTACGAGCAGTACTTC	CASSPPSTGRTYEQYF
TRBV5-8	TRBJ1-4	.	.	TGTGCCAGCAGCTTCCGGGCCGGACGCGAAAAACTGTTTTTT	CASSFRAGREKLFF
TRBV5-1	TRBJ1-1	TRBD1	few	TGCGCCAGCAGCTTCGTAGGGGGCCAGACTGAAGCTTTCTTT	CASSFVGGQTEAFF
TRBV12-3/TRBV12-4	TRBJ2-7	TRBD1	.	TGTGCCAGCGGATTCAGGGGGCTGGGAGAGCAGTACTTC	CASGFRGLGEQYF
TRBV3-1/TRBV3-2	TRBJ2-3	.	.	TGTGCCAGCAGCCACCTGTCCCTCCTAGCAGATACGCAGTATTTT	CASSHLSLLADTQYF
TRBV21-1	TRBJ1-4	.	.	TGTGCCAGCAGCAAAACTGGGGGCCCCCCGCGGAGGAATGAAAAACTGTTTTTT	CASSKTGGPPRRNEKLFF
TRBV13	TRBJ1-2	.	.	TGTGCCAGCAGCCTAACGACCAATGCGATTCTAAACTATGGCTACACCTTC	CASSLTTNAILNYGYTF
TRBV27	TRBJ1-1	TRBD1	.	TGTGCCAGCAGTTTGGTTGGGACAGGGAACACTGAAGCTTTCTTT	CASSLVGTGNTEAFF
TRBV5-1	TRBJ1-6	TRBD1	once	TGCGCCAGCAGCTTGGAACCGGACAGGGCGGGTTCACCCCTCCACTTT	CASSLEPDRAGSPLHF
TRBV7-6	TRBJ2-1	TRBD2	.	TGTGCCAGCAGCCGAACTAGCGGGGGGGCAGGTAATGAGCAGTTCTTC	CASSRTSGGAGNEQFF
TRBV19	TRBJ2-3	.	.	TGTGCCAGTACCTTTCAAGGCACAGATACGCAGTATTTT	CASTFQGTDTQYF
TRBV5-4	TRBJ2-7	.	.	TGTGCCAGCAGCGTCGACAGAGTACCCTACGAGCAGTACTTC	CASSVDRVPYEQYF
TRBV29-1	TRBJ2-5	.	.	TGCAGCGTTGAACGTTCGCGAGCCCCGGGGTTGGCCCAGTACTTC	CSVERSRAPGLAQYF
TRBV19	TRBJ1-1	.	.	TGTGCCAGTAGTATAGGACAAGGGTACCCTGAAGCTTTCTTT	CASSIGQGYPEAFF
TRBV2	TRBJ2-3	TRBD1	.	TGTGCCAAATCTCACCGGGACAGGGGGCCGGATACGCAGTATTTT	CAKSHRDRGPDTQYF
TRBV11-1	TRBJ1-2	.	.	TGTGCCAGCAGCCCAGCTCAAGAGGGCCATGGCTACACCTTC	CASSPAQEGHGYTF
TRBV7-2	TRBJ1-2	.	.	TGTGCCAGCAGCTTATCCCCAAACTCTCGAGGAGGCTACACCTTC	CASSLSPNSRGGYTF
TRBV19	TRBJ2-1	TRBD2	once	TGTGCCAGTAGTATGGGGAGGGCGCCCTACAATGAGCAGTTCTTC	CASSMGRAPYNEQFF
TRBV11-3	TRBJ2-3	.	few	TGTGCCAGCATGCTTCATTTCCAGTATTTT	CASMLHFQYF
TRBV18	TRBJ2-7	TRBD1	.	TGTGCCAGCTCACCCCCGGGACAGGGGCACTACGAGCAGTACTTC	CASSPPGQGHYEQYF